Below are 4 T cell receptor beta chains sequenced from a single sample in a study of cytomegalovirus exposure and HLA in healthy donors. PCR used 60 Vbeta primers and 13 Jbeta primers. Repertoires were generated with immunoSEQ multiplex PCR, while TCRdb's copy carries only in-frame clones and drops some. This sample's table reports about 110,000 clones. Sample: PBMCs. All receptors come from a man aged 40-49 years in good health and CMV-seropositive.

The chain uses TRBV4-1 and TRBJ2-5, with 8 bases fitting TRBD1. The DNA end lines up better with TRBJ2-7; the J call may be wrong. This CDR3 comprises 20 residues. CDR1 and CDR2 (germline): MGHRA, YSYEKL. The CDR3 DNA sequence: TGCGCCAGCAGCCAAGATTTGTCAGGGGGCCTAGGAGCGGCCACCTACGAGCAGTACTTC. It translates to CASSQDLSGGLGAATYEQYF.

This chain joins TRBV19 and TRBJ2-1; TRBD2 agrees at 7 bases. The CDR3 runs to 16 residues. Germline V lookup: CDR1 LNHDA, CDR2 SQIVND (reference sequence). V lost 4 bases and J lost 4; bases outside the gene matches: 10. In nucleotides, the CDR3 is TGTGCCAGTAGTAGTTCAGGCCTAGCGGAATACAATGAGCAGTTCTTC. Its translation: CASSSSGLAEYNEQFF.

In regard to this clone: Distinct nucleotide sequences in the sample also encode this CDR3. V is TRBV7-9 and J is TRBJ1-4; no reliable D call. The germline V and J ends were trimmed by 5 bases and 2 bases, with 9 bases remaining between them. Germline V gene lookup returns CDR1 SEHNR and CDR2 FQNEAQ (reference sequence). There are 14 residues in the CDR3. Written as DNA, the CDR3 is TGTGCCAGCAGCCCCCCTACTACTAATGAAAAACTGTTTTTT. Its protein product is CASSPPTTNEKLFF.

V is TRBV29-1 and J is TRBJ2-2; D may be TRBD1 (5 bases). The CDR3 is made up of 14 amino acids. The V and J ends lost 7 bases and 7 bases respectively, with 19 bases between them. CDR1 and CDR2 (germline): SQVTM, ANQGSEA. DNA of the CDR3: TGCAGCGCTTTAAGGGGCGATCCTGGCGGGGAGCTGTTTTTT. Protein: CSALRGDPGGELFF.